This T cell receptor (beta chain) was identified in a study of blood T cell repertoires in COVID-19. Study at large: Samples of COVID-19 (acute and convalescent) were obtained from the United States, Italy and Spain. T cells, B-cell-depleted T cells, or PBMCs provided the cDNA or gDNA that served as material.

Source study methods: Amplified reference gene primers provided the basis for estimating nucleated cell counts. This table comes from immunoSEQ multiplex PCR, and its TCRdb copy is limited to in-frame clones, with some not included. Clone size and V and J calls were adopted from that table, with D and trimming inferred from the DNA. Of about 70,000 clones listed, over 65% are singletons. Germline-derived CDR1 and CDR2 are KGHDR and SFDVKD. The CDR3 is 19 amino acids. V shed 3 bases, J shed 3 bases, and the junction held 14 bases outside the gene matches. This chain links TRBV24-1 with TRBJ1-5, with TRBD1 matching over 9 bases. Sequenced sample: peripheral blood. This TCR was recovered from an older woman with acute or convalescent COVID-19. CDR3 residues: CATSDPRQTGGWSNQPQHF. For the CDR3, the DNA is TGTGCCACCAGTGATCCCAGACAGACAGGGGGATGGTCCAATCAGCCCCAGCATTTT.